One sample yielded the 18 T cell receptor beta chains listed below, sequenced in a study of blood T cell repertoires in COVID-19. The table came from immunoSEQ multiplex PCR; TCRdb's copy has only in-frame clones and leaves some out. This repertoire shows 300,000 to 350,000 clones, over 70% found once; its top ten account for over 4.5%. The sequenced sample consisted of PBMCs or T cells enriched from blood (not recorded which). These receptor sequences come from a man under 40 who had recovered from COVID-19.

This chain links TRBV7-6 with TRBJ1-5, with unresolved D. From germline, CDR1 is SGHVS and CDR2 FNYEAQ. CDR3 size: 15 residues. V was shortened by 4 bases and J by 0 bases, with 10 bases between the two germline ends. The CDR3 sequence: CASSSRLDSNQPQHF. DNA for the CDR3: TGTGCCAGCAGCTCCCGACTCGATAGCAATCAGCCCCAGCATTTT. The full variable domain, in which reference TRBV7-6 and TRBJ1-5 provide the parts outside the CDR3, is GAGVSQSPRYKVTKRGQDVALRCDPISGHVSLYWYRQALGQGPEFLTYFNYEAQQDKSGLPNDRFSAERPEGSISTLTIQRTEQRDSAMYRCASSSRLDSNQPQHFGDGTRLSIL.

V usage is TRBV10-3 and J usage is TRBJ1-2, with D tentatively TRBD1 (5 bases). V dropped 8 bases and J dropped 2 bases, with 12 bases sitting between them. This CDR3 comprises 13 residues. The germline V gene encodes CDR1 ENHRY and CDR2 SYGVKD. The CDR3 DNA sequence: TGTGCCATCTCGGCAGGGCCGAACTATGGCTACACCTTC. Translation: CAISAGPNYGYTF.

Here the CDR3 reads CASSLRDRVNYGYTF. DNA for the CDR3: TGTGCCAGCAGCTTAAGAGACAGGGTCAACTATGGCTACACCTTC. This chain links TRBV11-2 with TRBJ1-2; 7 nucleotides align to TRBD1. The V gene end was trimmed by 2 bases and the J gene end by 2 bases; junction bases not matched to a gene: 5. The CDR3 extends over 15 amino acids. Germline V lookup: CDR1 SGHAT, CDR2 FQNNGV.

The rearrangement uses TRBV7-9 and TRBJ2-3, with 7 bases lining up with TRBD2. The V gene end was trimmed by 2 bases and the J gene end by 4 bases; junction bases not matched to a gene: 3. This CDR3 has 14 residues. In germline, CDR1 is SEHNR, CDR2 FQNEAQ (reference sequence). In nucleotides, the CDR3 is TGTGCCAGCAGCTTATTGGGAGGGGCAGATACGCAGTATTTT. Residues: CASSLLGGADTQYF.

This chain joins TRBV9 and TRBJ1-5; D is unclear. The CDR3 sequence is 13 residues long. Germline loops: CDR1 SGDLS, CDR2 YYNGEE. Trimming pared 0 bases from V and 6 bases from J, leaving 7 bases between. The DNA for the CDR3 is TGTGCCAGCAGCGTAGGCGGGTTTCAGCCCCAGCATTTT. It encodes CASSVGGFQPQHF.

V gene TRBV30 combines with J gene TRBJ1-6; D unresolved. CDR1 GTSNPN and CDR2 SVGIG come from the germline V gene (reference sequence). Trimming took 3 bases from V and 5 from J, leaving 14 bases between them. The CDR3 totals 15 residues. The CDR3 is CAWRMRGLNNSPLHF. The CDR3 DNA sequence: TGTGCCTGGAGAATGCGAGGGCTGAATAATTCACCCCTCCACTTT.

The V call is TRBV7-9, the J call TRBJ1-5; TRBD1 aligns across 7 bases. The V segment lost 1 base and the J segment 6 bases; nucleotides outside the gene matches: 6. The CDR3 loop spans 15 amino acids. Germline V gene data show CDR1 as SEHNR and CDR2 as FQNEAQ (reference sequence). CDR3 DNA: TGTGCCAGCAGCTTAGGTACAGGGGTCGGTCAGCCCCAGCATTTT. It codes for CASSLGTGVGQPQHF. The complete variable domain, with remaining parts taken from reference TRBV7-9 and TRBJ1-5, reads DTGVSQNPRHKITKRGQNVTFRCDPISEHNRLYWYRQTLGQGPEFLTYFQNEAQLEKSRLLSDRFSAERPKGSFSTLEIQRTEQGDSAMYLCASSLGTGVGQPQHFGDGTRLSIL.

The genes are TRBV29-1 and TRBJ2-1; 9 bases map to TRBD1. After removal of 6 bases from V and 0 bases from J, the junction contained 15 bases not matched to a gene. The CDR3 length is 18 residues. Germline CDR1 and CDR2: SQVTM and ANQGSEA. The CDR3 sequence is CSVAPGQGRRSSYNEQFF. In DNA, the CDR3 is TGCAGCGTCGCTCCGGGACAGGGTCGAAGGAGCTCCTACAATGAGCAGTTCTTC.

The V and J genes are TRBV20-1 and TRBJ1-2; the D is unclear. V shed 3 bases and J shed 4 bases, with 6 bases lying between them. CDR3 length equals 11 residues. CDR1 and CDR2 from the germline V gene are DFQATT and SNEGSKA (reference sequence). This chain's CDR3 is CSASPSYGYTF. Here the CDR3 DNA reads TGCAGTGCTAGCCCCTCCTATGGCTACACCTTC.

This chain connects TRBV28 to TRBJ1-6, with 8 bases that match TRBD1. Losses at the gene ends were 3 bases for V and 9 bases for J; bases not matched to a gene: 4. In germline, CDR1 is MDHEN, CDR2 SYDVKM. CDR3 length: 14 residues. CDR3 DNA sequence: TGTGCCAGCAGTTTCGTGGACAGGGTTTCACCCCTCCACTTT. This codes for CASSFVDRVSPLHF.

The chain has TRBV12-3 or TRBV12-4 and TRBJ2-7; possibly TRBD2 for D (6 bases). Trimming cost V 4 bases and J 2 bases, with 9 bases left between them. This CDR3 is 13 amino acids long. In DNA form, the CDR3 reads TGTGCCAGCAGTTCGGGGGTGCCCTACGAGCAGTACTTC. Its translation is CASSSGVPYEQYF.

Written as DNA, the CDR3 is TGTGCCAGTAGTATTGAAAGGGGGGGCTATGGCTACACCTTC. It encodes CASSIERGGYGYTF. The chain carries TRBV19 and TRBJ1-2; D is perhaps TRBD1 (6 bases). This CDR3 contains 14 residues. The V gene lost 3 bases and the J gene lost 4 bases, with 12 bases spanning the gap. Germline CDR1 is LNHDA and CDR2 is SQIVND (reference sequence).

The CDR3 DNA follows: TGTGCCAGTAGTACTCAGGGGTATCAGCCCCAGCATTTT. Translating it yields CASSTQGYQPQHF. The chain combines TRBV19 with TRBJ1-5, with a possible D match to TRBD1 (6 bases). V was pared by 4 bases and J by 5 bases, with 9 bases between. The CDR3 is made up of 13 amino acids. Germline-derived CDR1 and CDR2 are LNHDA and SQIVND (reference sequence).

CDR3 region: CASRANRGTNEKLFF. The CDR3 nucleotides read TGTGCCAGTCGCGCCAACAGGGGCACTAATGAAAAACTGTTTTTT. The genes are TRBV19 and TRBJ1-4; 7 nucleotides agree with TRBD1. J lost 2 bases, V lost 8 bases, and 8 bases had no gene match. This CDR3 comprises 15 residues. Germline V gene data show CDR1 as LNHDA and CDR2 as SQIVND (reference sequence).

The V gene is TRBV4-2, the J gene TRBJ2-7; 10 bases line up with TRBD2. In germline, CDR1 is LGHNA, CDR2 YNFKEQ. CDR3 length: 15 amino acids. Germline trimming cut 7 bases from V and 7 bases from J; bases unmatched to any gene: 13. This CDR3 reads CASTSLAGGLGEQYF. The CDR3 bases are TGTGCCAGCACGTCTTTAGCGGGGGGACTTGGGGAGCAGTACTTC.

This clone has a handful of counts. The V gene is TRBV2, the J gene TRBJ2-3; D gene ambiguous. Germline CDR1 reads SNHLY; CDR2 reads FYNNEI. Between the trimmed V and J ends, which lost 4 bases and 1 base, there was a span of 9 bases. The length of the CDR3 is 14 residues. The CDR3: CASSVRSRTDTQYF. The DNA for the CDR3 is TGTGCCAGCAGTGTTAGGAGCCGCACAGATACGCAGTATTTT.

This rearrangement joins TRBV7-9 to TRBJ1-3; D may be TRBD1 (6 bases). Trimming stripped 0 bases from V and 9 bases from J, with 15 bases between. CDR1 SEHNR and CDR2 FQNEAQ come from the germline V gene (reference sequence). The CDR3 loop spans 15 amino acids. CDR3 bases: TGTGCCAGCAGCTTAGCGAGTGGACAGAACCCCACCATATATTTT. Its protein is CASSLASGQNPTIYF.

The genes are TRBV21-1 and TRBJ1-2. TRBV21-1 is classified as a pseudogene. This CDR3 comprises 14 residues. CDR3 residues: CASSKLEGNYGYTF. CDR3 in DNA: TGTGCCAGCAGCAAACTCGAGGGAAACTATGGCTACACCTTC.